This TCR beta chain was recovered during a study of shared clonotypes between healthy human individuals. At the level of the study: The cohort had two women and a few men, ages 18 to 49.

On this clone itself: What it binds is not known.

Assay: immunoSEQ multiplex PCR; the TCRdb copy retains only in-frame clones and omits some. The sample holds about 1.1 million clones, 70% to 80% seen once. The germline V gene encodes CDR1 SGHRS and CDR2 YFSETQ. The CDR3 is 14 amino acids. V dropped 4 bases and J dropped 3; count of bases not matched to a gene: 3. Study-wide results and limits: Memory subsets generally showed lower estimated richness than naive subsets.

The specimen sequenced was memory CD4+ T cells from PBMCs. The sample's subset: CD45RA-negative fraction. V gene TRBV5-1 combines with J gene TRBJ2-1; TRBD1 agrees at 8 bases. The clonotype was recovered from a man aged 18 to 29 in good health. Some clones in this sample may be carry-over from other donors' samples. CDR3 protein: CASSADRDYNEQFF. The CDR3 nucleotides read TGCGCCAGCAGCGCGGACAGGGACTACAATGAGCAGTTCTTC.